The 15 T cell receptor beta chains below were found in one sample sequenced in a study of T cells in Graves' hyperthyroidism and ophthalmopathy. Amplification targeted TCR beta CDR3 regions from RNA transcripts. Using the HTBI primer set, a first-round RT-PCR was run on the TCR CDR3. TCRdb reprocessed the multiplex PCR reads with MiXCR, giving one entry per CDR3 protein. The sample holds about 640,000 distinct CDR3 sequences, 45% seen once. The sequenced sample consisted of peripheral blood or thyroid tissue (not recorded which). These receptors were taken from an adult man with Graves' disease, either hyperthyroidism or ophthalmopathy (not recorded which).

The V gene is TRBV19, the J gene TRBJ1-2; D might be TRBD1 (6 bases). V was cut by 3 bases and J by 8 bases, with 10 bases left in between. The CDR3 length is 12 residues. From germline, CDR1 is LNHDA and CDR2 SQIVND (reference sequence). CDR3 nucleotide sequence: TGTGCCAGTAGTATTCTAGGGGGAGGCTACACCTTC. It encodes CASSILGGGYTF. The full variable domain, completed using reference TRBV19 and TRBJ1-2, is DGGITQSPKYLFRKEGQNVTLSCEQNLNHDAMYWYRQDPGQGLRLIYYSQIVNDFQKGDIAEGYSVSREKKESFPLTVTSAQKNPTAFYLCASSILGGGYTFGSGTRLTVV.

This clonotype was detected only a few times. The gene calls are TRBV6-1 and TRBJ1-1, with D possibly matching TRBD1 (5 bases). The ends were cut back, 1 base at V and 6 bases at J, with 9 bases in the middle. Germline CDR1 reads MNHNS; CDR2 reads SASEGT. The CDR3 has 13 residues. The CDR3 region is CASSEGGYSEAFF. CDR3 DNA: TGTGCCAGCAGTGAAGGGGGGTACTCTGAAGCTTTCTTT.

A remark on this clonotype: A much bigger clone sits one base away, suggesting this may be a read error. This chain connects TRBV20-1 to TRBJ1-4, with unresolved D. This CDR3 has 10 residues. V was shortened by 6 bases and J by 5 bases, with 4 bases between the two germline ends. CDR1 DFQATT and CDR2 SNEGSKA come from the germline V gene (reference sequence). The CDR3 loop reads CSAVNEKLFF. In DNA, the CDR3 is TGCAGTGCCGTGAATGAAAAACTGTTTTTT.

This clonotype was found many times. The rearrangement joins TRBV25-1 to TRBJ2-5; maybe TRBD2 (6 bases). The V and J ends lost 6 bases and 4 bases respectively, with 12 bases between them. This CDR3 has 13 residues. Germline lookup yields CDR1 MGHDK and CDR2 SYGVNS. The CDR3 nucleotides are TGTGCCAGCAGGTCTCTAGCGAGAGAGACCCAGTACTTC. Protein product: CASRSLARETQYF.

This clonotype has ten or more counts. V usage is TRBV29-1 and J usage is TRBJ1-1; D is ambiguous. Germline CDR1 reads SQVTM; CDR2 reads ANQGSEA. Deletions cut 3 bases from V and 9 bases from J, with 11 bases between. This CDR3 contains 11 residues. This chain's CDR3 is CSVDPRSQAFF. The CDR3 DNA reads as TGCAGCGTTGATCCCCGGAGTCAAGCTTTCTTT.

The rearrangement links TRBV12-3 or TRBV12-4 to TRBJ1-1; TRBD1 might be the D (5 bases). With 3 bases removed from V and 1 base from J, the gap between germline ends came to 9 bases. The CDR3 is made up of 14 amino acids. CDR3 sequence (DNA): TGTGCCAGCAGTTTCACAGGATCGAACACTGAAGCTTTCTTT. This translates into CASSFTGSNTEAFF.

This clonotype was recorded at least ten times. The J gene is TRBJ1-5, the V gene TRBV7-3, with 8 bases lining up with TRBD1. The CDR3 has 15 residues. Trimming took 7 bases from V and 3 from J; bases not matched to a gene: 8. Germline CDR1 SGHTA, CDR2 FQGTGA. The CDR3 loop reads CASIRTGQDNQPQHF. CDR3 nucleotides: TGTGCCAGCATCCGGACAGGGCAGGACAATCAGCCCCAGCATTTT.

Concerning this clonotype itself: At one end, the junction sequence differs from germline, possibly due to a read error. V is TRBV2 and J is TRBJ2-5; 7 bases fit TRBD1. The CDR3 extends over 16 amino acids. Looked up from germline, CDR1 is SNHLY and CDR2 is FYNNEI. Written as DNA, the CDR3 is TGCGCCAGCAGCTCTCCGAGACAGGGTACTCAAGAGACCCAGTACTTC. Residues: CASSSPRQGTQETQYF.

This clonotype was counted ten times or more. Relative to the germline gene, one junction end is altered; a read error may explain this. The CDR3 DNA reads TGCGCCAGCAGAGCAGGGAATTCACCCCTCCACTTT. Translation gives CASRAGNSPLHF. The chain combines TRBV2 with TRBJ1-6, with D possibly matching TRBD1 (5 bases). This CDR3 comprises 12 residues. Germline-derived CDR1 and CDR2 are SNHLY and FYNNEI.

This clonotype has just a few counts. V and J are TRBV20-1 and TRBJ1-1, with D hard to call. CDR3 length equals 14 residues. Germline assignment: CDR1 DFQATT and CDR2 SNEGSKA (reference sequence). Trimming stripped 1 base from V and 4 bases from J, with 13 bases between. In DNA, the CDR3 is TGCAGTGCTAGAGGTCTGGCCCTCGGCACTGAAGCTTTCTTT. Translated: CSARGLALGTEAFF.

The rearrangement joins TRBV6-6 to TRBJ1-1; D uncertain. Trimming took off 5 bases at V and 6 bases at J, with 13 bases between the two ends. The CDR3 covers 13 residues. CDR1 is MNHNY, CDR2 SVGAGI, per germline (reference sequence). This CDR3 is CASSEDWVSEAFF. The CDR3 DNA reads as TGTGCCAGCAGTGAAGACTGGGTATCTGAAGCTTTCTTT.

The V gene is TRBV25-1, the J gene TRBJ1-2; D ambiguous. Deletions cut 1 base from V and 12 bases from J, with 18 bases between. The CDR3 covers 14 residues. CDR1 MGHDK and CDR2 SYGVNS come from the germline V gene. CDR3 sequence reads: CASSEFGRGLGNTF. CDR3 DNA: TGTGCCAGCAGTGAATTCGGGCGGGGTCTTGGAAACACCTTC.

J is TRBJ1-2 and V is TRBV25-1; possible D gene TRBD1, 6 bases. Germline V gene sequence: CDR1 MGHDK, CDR2 SYGVNS. The CDR3 sequence is 13 residues long. Deletions cut 3 bases from V and 6 bases from J, with 11 bases between. The chain's CDR3 is CASSEEEGDGYTF. The CDR3 nucleotides read TGTGCCAGCAGTGAGGAGGAGGGGGATGGCTACACCTTC.

In this sample, this clonotype turned up once. The chain couples TRBV9 to TRBJ1-3; 8 nucleotides match TRBD1. Germline CDR1 reads SGDLS; CDR2 reads YYNGEE. With V trimmed by 3 bases and J by 11 bases, 10 bases remained unmatched. This CDR3 has 14 residues. The DNA for the CDR3 is TGTGCCAGCAGCGGGACAGGGACAATAGGTGCCATATATTTT. Residues: CASSGTGTIGAIYF.

This clonotype was detected only a few times. The J gene is TRBJ1-2, the V gene TRBV7-2, with D uncertain. CDR3 length: 15 amino acids. V was pared by 5 bases and J by 5 bases, with 18 bases between. The germline gives CDR1 SGHTA, CDR2 FQGNSA. The CDR3 sequence: CASSPYRTDSYGYTF. CDR3 in DNA: TGTGCCAGCAGCCCCTATAGAACAGATTCATATGGCTACACCTTC.